Listed here are 22 T cell receptor beta chains from one sample, sequenced in a study of patients and donors after allogeneic stem cell transplantation. Using its own MiXCR run on the RT-PCR reads, TCRdb lists one record per CDR3 protein. The sample shows approximately 210,000 distinct CDR3 sequences, 41% of them seen only once. The sample was blood, either unsorted or a sorted T cell fraction (not recorded which). These receptors came from a human donor who was either an allogeneic HSCT recipient or a stem cell or donor lymphocyte infusion donor (not recorded which). It is not recorded whose cells these are; they may come from a transplant donor.

This rearrangement joins TRBV29-1 to TRBJ2-5, with no clear D. Germline values: CDR1 SQVTM, CDR2 ANQGSEA. The CDR3 runs 13 residues. V gave up 7 bases and J gave up 3 bases, with 15 bases separating them. CDR3 nucleotides: TGCAGCGCCGTAGCCCACGAAGAAGAGACCCAGTACTTC. This sequence encodes CSAVAHEEETQYF.

The chain joins TRBV30 to TRBJ2-2; D is perhaps TRBD2 (6 bases). In germline, CDR1 is GTSNPN, CDR2 SVGIG (reference sequence). Trimming removed 4 bases at V and 4 bases at J, with 19 bases between. The CDR3 length is 16 residues. In nucleotides, the CDR3 is TGTGCCTGGAACCGACCGACGGGACTCACCACCGGGGAGCTGTTTTTT. The encoded protein is CAWNRPTGLTTGELFF.

This clonotype was observed many times. This chain connects TRBV7-9 to TRBJ1-2; D might be TRBD1 (5 bases). The germline V gene encodes CDR1 SEHNR and CDR2 FQNEAQ (reference sequence). The CDR3 runs to 13 residues. V was clipped by 3 bases and J by 6 bases, with 11 bases between them. The CDR3 protein is CASSFGGTDGYTF. The CDR3 DNA sequence: TGTGCCAGCAGCTTTGGGGGAACTGATGGCTACACCTTC.

This chain connects TRBV9 to TRBJ2-3; 7 nucleotides line up with TRBD2. The CDR3 contains 15 residues. From germline, CDR1 is SGDLS and CDR2 YYNGEE. The V and J ends lost 4 bases and 0 bases, in that order; junction bases with no gene match: 5. CDR3 protein: CASSSSGTSTDTQYF. Written as DNA, the CDR3 is TGTGCCAGCAGCTCCAGCGGGACGAGCACAGATACGCAGTATTTT.

This clonotype was observed a handful of times. This chain uses TRBV25-1 with TRBJ2-5; D possibly corresponds to TRBD2 (6 bases). The germline V gene has CDR1 MGHDK and CDR2 SYGVNS. Deletions cut 4 bases from V and 5 bases from J, with 14 bases between. The CDR3 loop spans 14 amino acids. CDR3 in DNA: TGTGCCAGCAGTGGGGCGGGGATGAGGGAGACCCAGTACTTC. This sequence encodes CASSGAGMRETQYF.

This clonotype was picked up a small number of times. The V call is TRBV3-1, the J call TRBJ1-5, with D possibly matching TRBD1 (5 bases). CDR3 size: 15 residues. Germline CDR1 and CDR2: LGHDT and YNNKEL (reference sequence). Trimming cost V 3 bases and J 0 bases, with 9 bases left between them. This chain's CDR3 is CASSQDISSNQPQHF. CDR3 DNA: TGTGCCAGCAGCCAGGACATCTCTAGCAATCAGCCCCAGCATTTT.

The chain uses TRBV5-6 and TRBJ2-6; D is perhaps TRBD2 (6 bases). Germline loops: CDR1 SGHDT, CDR2 YYEEEE. The germline V and J ends were trimmed by 4 bases and 2 bases, with 13 bases remaining between them. The CDR3 totals 16 residues. The CDR3 DNA is TGTGCCAGCAGCCCGGGAGTGGGCGCTGGGGCCAACGTCCTGACTTTC. Encoded protein: CASSPGVGAGANVLTF.

This chain uses TRBV27 with TRBJ1-1; D call uncertain. V lost 7 bases, J lost 2 bases, and 14 bases lay in between. The CDR3 totals 14 residues. Germline V gives CDR1 MNHEY, CDR2 SMNVEV (reference sequence). The chain's CDR3 is CASTSILTNTEAFF. CDR3 in DNA: TGTGCCAGCACCTCCATTCTGACAAACACTGAAGCTTTCTTT.

V is TRBV13 and J is TRBJ2-5; D could derive from TRBD1 or TRBD2 (5 bases each). This CDR3 is built from 13 residues. The germline CDR1 and CDR2 sequences are PRHDT and FYEKMQ (reference sequence). V lost 4 bases and J lost 5, with 11 bases in between. CDR3 region: CASSSGTFETQYF. CDR3 DNA: TGTGCCAGCAGCTCAGGGACCTTCGAGACCCAGTACTTC.

The V gene is TRBV6-1, the J gene TRBJ1-1; D unclear. The CDR3 has 14 amino acids. Germline assignment: CDR1 MNHNS and CDR2 SASEGT. Trimming shortened V by 1 base and J by 7 bases, and 13 bases separated the two germline ends. This chain's CDR3 is CASSEGRLLLEAFF. DNA for the CDR3: TGTGCCAGCAGTGAAGGCCGTTTATTGCTTGAAGCTTTCTTT.

The genes are TRBV5-6 and TRBJ1-1, with TRBD1 matching over 9 bases. This CDR3 spans 14 amino acids. The J segment lost 3 bases and the V segment lost 4 bases, leaving 4 bases of the junction unmatched. Germline CDR1 is SGHDT and CDR2 is YYEEEE. This chain's CDR3 is CASSLRDRDTEAFF. DNA of the CDR3: TGTGCCAGCAGCCTCCGGGACAGGGACACTGAAGCTTTCTTT.

In this sample, this clonotype turned up a few times. The CDR3: CSARRGNSPLHF. DNA of the CDR3: TGCAGTGCTAGAAGGGGGAATTCACCCCTCCACTTT. The J gene is TRBJ1-6, the V gene TRBV20-1; TRBD1 might be the D (6 bases). The ends were cut back, 2 bases at V and 7 bases at J, with 6 bases in the middle. The CDR3 length is 12 residues. The germline V gene has CDR1 DFQATT and CDR2 SNEGSKA (reference sequence).

This clonotype was detected a few times. The chain has TRBV20-1 and TRBJ1-5; D remains unclear. Trimming pared 3 bases from V and 0 bases from J, leaving 3 bases between. The germline V gene has CDR1 DFQATT and CDR2 SNEGSKA (reference sequence). There are 12 residues in the CDR3. DNA for the CDR3: TGCAGTGCTAGCCCTAGCAATCAGCCCCAGCATTTT. It is translated as CSASPSNQPQHF.

V gene TRBV11-2 combines with J gene TRBJ1-1; D gene unclear. The CDR3 extends over 14 amino acids. Trimming cost V 0 bases and J 7 bases, with 12 bases left between them. Germline-derived CDR1 and CDR2 are SGHAT and FQNNGV. DNA of the CDR3: TGTGCCAGCAGCTTAGACTTAAGTATGTTTGAAGCTTTCTTT. Protein: CASSLDLSMFEAFF.

There are many counts of this clonotype. The gene calls are TRBV12-3 or TRBV12-4 and TRBJ1-2; D may be TRBD1 (6 bases). V shed 6 bases and J shed 3 bases, with 14 bases lying between them. The CDR3 has 14 residues. In nucleotides, the CDR3 is TGTGCCAGCAGAAGGGACACCCTAGACTATGGCTACACCTTC. This sequence encodes CASRRDTLDYGYTF.

This clonotype was observed a few times. The chain employs TRBV4-3 and TRBJ1-2; D gene uncertain. Trimming removed 0 bases from V and 5 bases from J, with 7 bases in between. The germline CDR1 and CDR2 sequences are LGHNA and YSLEER. The CDR3 has 13 residues. CDR3 amino acids: CASSQDHGYGYTF. The DNA for the CDR3 is TGCGCCAGCAGCCAAGATCATGGATATGGCTACACCTTC.

The chain is built from TRBV4-1 and TRBJ2-1, with a tentative D call TRBD1 (6 bases). The germline CDR1 and CDR2 sequences are MGHRA and YSYEKL. The CDR3 runs to 18 residues. V was clipped by 1 base and J by 5 bases, with 21 bases between them. CDR3 sequence reads: CASSQGTVPFRTDNEQFF. CDR3 sequence (DNA): TGCGCCAGCAGCCAAGGGACAGTACCCTTCAGGACCGACAATGAGCAGTTCTTC.

This sequence joins TRBV7-2 and TRBJ2-3; D not certain. The CDR3 length is 12 residues. Germline V lookup: CDR1 SGHTA, CDR2 FQGNSA. Between the trimmed V and J ends, which lost 5 bases and 5 bases, there was a span of 8 bases. CDR3 in amino acids: CASSPTVDTQYF. CDR3 sequence (DNA): TGTGCCAGCAGCCCCACGGTAGATACGCAGTATTTT.

This clonotype was counted between two and nine times. This sequence joins TRBV5-1 and TRBJ2-3; 10 bases line up with TRBD1. The V gene's germline CDR1 is SGHRS and CDR2 YFSETQ. V lost 0 bases, J lost 4 bases, and 2 bases stayed unmatched. This CDR3 spans 15 amino acids. CDR3 DNA: TGCGCCAGCAGCTTGGTAGGACAGGGGGCAGATACGCAGTATTTT. This gives the protein CASSLVGQGADTQYF.

This clonotype turned up a few times. This chain's CDR3 is CASSLGLAGERRDTQYF. The CDR3 DNA reads as TGTGCCAGCAGCTTGGGACTAGCGGGAGAGAGGAGAGATACGCAGTATTTT. The chain carries TRBV7-9 and TRBJ2-3; 14 positions agree with TRBD2. The germline V gene encodes CDR1 SEHNR and CDR2 FQNEAQ (reference sequence). This CDR3 spans 17 amino acids. The ends lost 3 bases at V and 5 bases at J; junction bases unmatched: 7.

This clonotype was counted only a few times. The chain links TRBV6-2 or TRBV6-3 to TRBJ1-1; D gene ambiguous. Germline V CDR1 and CDR2: MNHEY, SVGEGT. The germline V and J ends were trimmed by 7 bases and 1 base, with 4 bases remaining between them. The CDR3 runs 11 residues. The DNA of the CDR3 is TGTGCCAGCAAAGAGAACACTGAAGCTTTCTTT. Protein: CASKENTEAFF.

The chain joins TRBV20-1 to TRBJ2-1; D remains ambiguous. V was pared by 1 base and J by 8 bases, with 6 bases between. The CDR3 sequence is 11 residues long. Germline V gene lookup returns CDR1 DFQATT and CDR2 SNEGSKA (reference sequence). The CDR3 here is CSARGRDEQFF. Here the CDR3 DNA reads TGCAGTGCTAGAGGCCGCGATGAGCAGTTCTTC.